One sample yielded the 5 T cell receptor beta chains listed below, sequenced in a study of cytomegalovirus exposure and HLA in healthy donors. The PCR made use of 60 Vbeta and 13 Jbeta primers. Assay: immunoSEQ multiplex PCR; the TCRdb copy retains only in-frame clones and omits some. The profile shows hundreds of thousands of clones, about 75% of them singletons. Sequenced input: PBMCs. The receptors were gathered from a male donor in good health and CMV-seronegative.

The chain couples TRBV29-1 to TRBJ2-5, with 8 bases aligning to TRBD1. The tail of the sequence fits TRBJ2-7 better, so the J call may be wrong. CDR1 and CDR2 (germline): SQVTM, ANQGSEA. The CDR3 totals 13 residues. DNA of the CDR3: TGCAGCGTACGAGGACAGGGTCCCCACGAGCAGTACTTC. It translates to CSVRGQGPHEQYF.

The CDR3 nucleotides read TGTGCCAGCAGCCCCCCGGTCCCGACTGGTCCCTACGAGCAGTACTTC. It codes for CASSPPVPTGPYEQYF. The rearrangement joins TRBV7-9 to TRBJ2-7; D remains ambiguous. Trimming removed 5 bases at V and 2 bases at J, with 19 bases between. The CDR3 has 16 residues. Looked up from germline, CDR1 is SEHNR and CDR2 is FQNEAQ (reference sequence).

This chain uses TRBV9 with TRBJ2-1; 10 bases match TRBD2. The CDR3 sequence is 15 residues long. The germline V gene encodes CDR1 SGDLS and CDR2 YYNGEE. Trimming took 0 bases from V and 10 from J; bases not matched to a gene: 7. In DNA form, the CDR3 reads TGTGCCAGCAGCGTAGGAGCGGGAGGGCCCGGGGAGCAGTTCTTC. This sequence encodes CASSVGAGGPGEQFF.

The V and J genes are TRBV5-1 and TRBJ2-2; 15 bases match TRBD2. The CDR3 has 18 amino acids. Germline V gives CDR1 SGHRS, CDR2 YFSETQ. V lost 4 bases and J lost 1; bases outside the gene matches: 5. In nucleotides, the CDR3 is TGCGCCAGCAGCCCGGGACTAGCGGGAGGCCTGAACACCGGGGAGCTGTTTTTT. Protein product: CASSPGLAGGLNTGELFF.

This clone was seen a handful of times. The genes are TRBV14 and TRBJ2-1, with 10 bases lining up with TRBD2. The CDR3 runs to 16 residues. Looked up from germline, CDR1 is SGHDN and CDR2 is FVKESK. V gave up 0 bases and J gave up 8 bases; unmatched junction bases: 7. Written as DNA, the CDR3 is TGTGCCAGCAGCCAAGATCTTTGGCTAGCGGGGGATGAGCAGTTCTTC. Encoded protein: CASSQDLWLAGDEQFF.